The present T cell receptor (beta chain) was sequenced within a study of T cells expressing NK-cell markers. Study in general: TCR beta repertoires came from sorted CD3+CD56+NKG2C+, CD3+CD56+NKG2C- and CD3+CD56-NKG2C+ T cells.

TCRdb re-analyzed the 5' RACE reads; it lists each CDR3 protein once, without DNA. Here the sample table reports 5,500 to 7,500 distinct CDR3 sequences. This TCR derives from a man aged 18-70 years in good health. The sample taken for sequencing was blood T cells: a sorted CD56 or NKG2C T cell subset, CD4+ or CD8+ T cells, or bulk PBMC T cells (not recorded which).

The CDR3 loop reads CASSLVAGVGEQYF. The V call is TRBV27, the J call TRBJ2-7; the D call from TCRdb, TRBD1, cannot be confirmed without DNA. CDR3 size: 14 residues. Looked up from germline, CDR1 is MNHEY and CDR2 is SMNVEV (reference sequence).